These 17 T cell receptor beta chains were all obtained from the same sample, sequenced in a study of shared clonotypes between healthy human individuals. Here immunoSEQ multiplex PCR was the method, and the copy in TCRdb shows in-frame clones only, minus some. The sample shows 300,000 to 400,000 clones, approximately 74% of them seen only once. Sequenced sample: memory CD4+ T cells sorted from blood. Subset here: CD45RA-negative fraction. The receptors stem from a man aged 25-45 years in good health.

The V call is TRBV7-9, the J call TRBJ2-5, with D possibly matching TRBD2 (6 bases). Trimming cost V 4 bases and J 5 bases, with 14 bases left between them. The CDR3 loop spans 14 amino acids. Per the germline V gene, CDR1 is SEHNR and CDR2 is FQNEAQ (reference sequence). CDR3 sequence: CASSYAGSRETQYF. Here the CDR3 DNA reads TGTGCCAGCAGCTATGCGGGGTCGCGGGAGACCCAGTACTTC.

The CDR3 here is CASSEQGPGGHGYTF. The CDR3 bases are TGTGCCAGCAGTGAACAGGGACCAGGCGGGCATGGCTACACCTTC. The chain couples TRBV6-1 to TRBJ1-2; possibly TRBD1 for D (5 bases). CDR1 MNHNS and CDR2 SASEGT come from the germline V gene. The CDR3 covers 15 residues. Trimming pared 2 bases from V and 6 bases from J, leaving 16 bases between.

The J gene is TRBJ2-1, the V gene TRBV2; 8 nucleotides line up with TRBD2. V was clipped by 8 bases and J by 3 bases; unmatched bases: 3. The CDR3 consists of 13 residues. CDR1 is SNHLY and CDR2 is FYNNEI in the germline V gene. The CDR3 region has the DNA TGTGCCAGCCGCCTAGCGGGCTACAATGAGCAGTTCTTC. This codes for CASRLAGYNEQFF.

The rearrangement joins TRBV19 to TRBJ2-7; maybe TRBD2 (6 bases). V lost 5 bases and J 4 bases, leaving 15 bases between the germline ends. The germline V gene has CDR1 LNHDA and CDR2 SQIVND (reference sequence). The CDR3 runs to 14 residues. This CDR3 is CASSHRDFLYEQYF. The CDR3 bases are TGTGCCAGTAGTCATCGGGACTTCCTATACGAGCAGTACTTC.

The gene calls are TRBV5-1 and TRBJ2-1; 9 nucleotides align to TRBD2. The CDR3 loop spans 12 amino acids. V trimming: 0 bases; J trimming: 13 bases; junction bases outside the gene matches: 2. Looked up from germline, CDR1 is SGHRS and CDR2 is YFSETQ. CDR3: CASSLGGTSQFF. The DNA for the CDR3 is TGCGCCAGCAGCTTGGGCGGGACTAGCCAGTTCTTC.

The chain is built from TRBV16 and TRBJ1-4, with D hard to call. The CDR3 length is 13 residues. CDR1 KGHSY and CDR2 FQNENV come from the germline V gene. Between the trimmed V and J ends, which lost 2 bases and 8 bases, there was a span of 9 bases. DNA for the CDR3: TGTGCCAGCAGCCAAGGATCTGGCGAAAAACTGTTTTTT. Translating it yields CASSQGSGEKLFF.

The CDR3 region is CASTSGGWDTQYF. CDR3 DNA: TGTGCCAGCACCAGCGGTGGGTGGGATACGCAGTATTTT. The chain joins TRBV7-9 to TRBJ2-3, with D possibly being TRBD2 (5 bases). Germline V CDR1 and CDR2: SEHNR, FQNEAQ (reference sequence). Trimming cost V 7 bases and J 6 bases, with 14 bases left between them. The CDR3 is 13 residues long.

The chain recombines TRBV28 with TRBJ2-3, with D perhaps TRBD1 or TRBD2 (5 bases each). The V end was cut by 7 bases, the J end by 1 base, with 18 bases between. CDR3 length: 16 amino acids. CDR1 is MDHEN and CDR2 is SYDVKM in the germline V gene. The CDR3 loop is CASTLPAGRGTDTQYF. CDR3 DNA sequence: TGTGCCAGCACCCTTCCCGCGGGCAGGGGCACAGATACGCAGTATTTT. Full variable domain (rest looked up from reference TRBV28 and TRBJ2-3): DVKVTQSSRYLVKRTGEKVFLECVQDMDHENMFWYRQDPGLGLRLIYFSYDVKMKEKGDIPEGYSVSREKKERFSLILESASTNQTSMYLCASTLPAGRGTDTQYFGPGTRLTVL.

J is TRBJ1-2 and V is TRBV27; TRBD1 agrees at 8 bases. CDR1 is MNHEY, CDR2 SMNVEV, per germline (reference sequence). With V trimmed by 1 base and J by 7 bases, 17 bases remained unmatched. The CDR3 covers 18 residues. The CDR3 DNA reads TGTGCCAGCAGTTTATTCGGACAGGGCAGATCTCAGGGCTCTGGCTACACCTTC. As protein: CASSLFGQGRSQGSGYTF.

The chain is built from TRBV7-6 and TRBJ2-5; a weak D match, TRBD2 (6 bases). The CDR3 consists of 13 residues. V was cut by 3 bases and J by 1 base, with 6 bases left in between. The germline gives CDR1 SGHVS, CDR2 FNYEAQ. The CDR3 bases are TGTGCCAGCAGCTTGGGACTCCAAGAGACCCAGTACTTC. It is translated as CASSLGLQETQYF.

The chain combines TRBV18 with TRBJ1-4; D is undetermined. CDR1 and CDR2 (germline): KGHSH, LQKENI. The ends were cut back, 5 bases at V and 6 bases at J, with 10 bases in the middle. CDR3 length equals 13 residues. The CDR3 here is CASSSGIDEKLFF. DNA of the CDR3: TGTGCCAGCTCATCGGGGATCGATGAAAAACTGTTTTTT.

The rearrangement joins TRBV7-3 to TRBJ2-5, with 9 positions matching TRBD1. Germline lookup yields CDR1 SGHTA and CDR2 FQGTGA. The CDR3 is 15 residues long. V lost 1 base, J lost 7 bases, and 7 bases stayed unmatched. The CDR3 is CASSLMGKQGATQYF. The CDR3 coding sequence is TGTGCCAGCAGCTTAATGGGTAAACAGGGGGCGACCCAGTACTTC.

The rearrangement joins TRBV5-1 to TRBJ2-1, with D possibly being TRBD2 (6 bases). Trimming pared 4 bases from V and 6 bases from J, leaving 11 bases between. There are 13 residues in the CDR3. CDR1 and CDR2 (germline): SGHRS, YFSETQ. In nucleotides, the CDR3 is TGCGCCAGCAGCATACGGGACTCCAATGAGCAGTTCTTC. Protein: CASSIRDSNEQFF.

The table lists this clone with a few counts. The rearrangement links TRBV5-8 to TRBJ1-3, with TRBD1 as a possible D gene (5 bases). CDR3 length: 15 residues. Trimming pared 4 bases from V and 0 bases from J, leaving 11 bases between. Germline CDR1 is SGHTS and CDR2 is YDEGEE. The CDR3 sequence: CASSQVGRSGNTIYF. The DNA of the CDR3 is TGTGCCAGCAGCCAGGTGGGGCGCTCTGGAAACACCATATATTTT.

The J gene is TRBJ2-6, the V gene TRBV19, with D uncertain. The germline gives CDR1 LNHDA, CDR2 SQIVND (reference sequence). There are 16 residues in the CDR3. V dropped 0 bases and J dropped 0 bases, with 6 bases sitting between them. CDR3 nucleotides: TGTGCCAGTAGTATAGATCGGATCTCTGGGGCCAACGTCCTGACTTTC. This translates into CASSIDRISGANVLTF. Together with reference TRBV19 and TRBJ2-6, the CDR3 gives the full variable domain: DGGITQSPKYLFRKEGQNVTLSCEQNLNHDAMYWYRQDPGQGLRLIYYSQIVNDFQKGDIAEGYSVSREKKESFPLTVTSAQKNPTAFYLCASSIDRISGANVLTFGAGSRLTVL.

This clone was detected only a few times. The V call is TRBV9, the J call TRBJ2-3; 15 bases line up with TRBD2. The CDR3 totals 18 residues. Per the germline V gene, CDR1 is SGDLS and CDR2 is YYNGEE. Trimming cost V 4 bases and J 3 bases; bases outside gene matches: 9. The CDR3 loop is CASSMGLAGGWLTDTQYF. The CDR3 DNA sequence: TGTGCCAGCAGCATGGGACTAGCGGGAGGCTGGTTAACAGATACGCAGTATTTT. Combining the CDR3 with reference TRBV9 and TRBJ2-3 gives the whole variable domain DSGVTQTPKHLITATGQRVTLRCSPRSGDLSVYWYQQSLDQGLQFLIQYYNGEERAKGNILERFSAQQFPDLHSELNLSSLELGDSALYFCASSMGLAGGWLTDTQYFGPGTRLTVL.

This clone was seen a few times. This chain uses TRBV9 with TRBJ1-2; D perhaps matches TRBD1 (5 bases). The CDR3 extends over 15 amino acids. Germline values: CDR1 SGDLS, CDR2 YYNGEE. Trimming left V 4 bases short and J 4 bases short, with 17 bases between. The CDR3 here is CASSKRSGGFYGYTF. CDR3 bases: TGTGCCAGCAGCAAGCGTAGCGGGGGTTTCTATGGCTACACCTTC.